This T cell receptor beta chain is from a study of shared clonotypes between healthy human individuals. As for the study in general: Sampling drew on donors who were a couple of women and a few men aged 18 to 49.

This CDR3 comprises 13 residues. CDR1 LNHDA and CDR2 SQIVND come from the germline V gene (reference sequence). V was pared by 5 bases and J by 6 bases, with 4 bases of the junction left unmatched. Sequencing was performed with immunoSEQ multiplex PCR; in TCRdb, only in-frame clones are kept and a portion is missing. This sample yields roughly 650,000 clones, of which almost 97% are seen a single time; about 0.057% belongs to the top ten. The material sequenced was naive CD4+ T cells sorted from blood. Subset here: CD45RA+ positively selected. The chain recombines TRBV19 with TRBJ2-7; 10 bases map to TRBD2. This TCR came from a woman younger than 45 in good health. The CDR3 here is CASSSGTSAEQYF. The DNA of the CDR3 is TGTGCCAGTAGTTCCGGGACTAGCGCCGAGCAGTACTTC. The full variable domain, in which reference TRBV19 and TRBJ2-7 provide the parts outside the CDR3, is DGGITQSPKYLFRKEGQNVTLSCEQNLNHDAMYWYRQDPGQGLRLIYYSQIVNDFQKGDIAEGYSVSREKKESFPLTVTSAQKNPTAFYLCASSSGTSAEQYFGPGTRLTVT.